Each of the 9 T cell receptor beta chains below was sequenced from the same sample in a study of shared clonotypes between healthy human individuals. The data were produced by immunoSEQ multiplex PCR, yet TCRdb's version contains in-frame clones alone and is incomplete. The sample has 2 million or so clones; 85% to 95% are singletons. What was sequenced was naive CD4+ T cells sorted from blood. Subset described: CD45RA+ positively selected. The receptors derive from a man aged 18 to 29 in good health.

The chain joins TRBV6-5 to TRBJ2-3; 7 nucleotides align to TRBD1. CDR3 length: 15 residues. After removal of 7 bases from V and 1 base from J, the junction contained 8 bases not matched to a gene. In germline, CDR1 is MNHEY, CDR2 SVGAGI. The CDR3 region is CASKTGTAGTDTQYF. DNA for the CDR3: TGTGCCAGCAAAACCGGGACAGCCGGCACAGATACGCAGTATTTT.

The chain links TRBV10-1 to TRBJ1-2; D unclear. Looked up from germline, CDR1 is WNHNN and CDR2 is SYGVQD (reference sequence). The CDR3 runs 12 residues. V lost 3 bases and J 6 bases, leaving 8 bases between the germline ends. The CDR3 loop reads CASSDSSNGYTF. The DNA for the CDR3 is TGCGCCAGCAGTGATAGCTCCAATGGCTACACCTTC.

This clone has a single count. With a much larger clone just one base away, this may be a read error. This CDR3 is also generated by other DNA sequences in the sample. This chain links TRBV5-1 with TRBJ2-2; D remains unclear. V was cut by 0 bases and J by 6 bases, with 6 bases left in between. Germline CDR1 and CDR2: SGHRS and YFSETQ. The CDR3 loop spans 13 amino acids. Here the CDR3 reads CASSLEGPGELFF. The DNA for the CDR3 is TGCGCCAGCAGCTTGGAAGGACCCGGGGAGCTGTTTTTT.

This chain links TRBV5-4 with TRBJ2-7; D tentatively reads TRBD1 or TRBD2 (5 bases each). This CDR3 comprises 14 residues. Looked up from germline, CDR1 is SGHNT and CDR2 is YYREEE (reference sequence). The V gene lost 2 bases and the J gene lost 5 bases, with 14 bases spanning the gap. CDR3 loop: CASSFRQGVHEQYF. The CDR3 DNA follows: TGTGCCAGCAGCTTTCGGCAGGGAGTCCACGAGCAGTACTTC.

The V call is TRBV7-2, the J call TRBJ2-7, with D tentatively TRBD2 (6 bases). Looked up from germline, CDR1 is SGHTA and CDR2 is FQGNSA. This CDR3 is built from 14 residues. V was cut by 3 bases and J by 7 bases, with 16 bases left in between. CDR3: CASSFGTRHGEQYF. The CDR3 nucleotides read TGTGCCAGCAGCTTTGGGACTCGGCACGGTGAGCAGTACTTC.

The genes are TRBV5-1 and TRBJ2-7, with 7 nucleotides matching TRBD2. CDR1 and CDR2 from the germline V gene are SGHRS and YFSETQ. The CDR3 is made up of 13 amino acids. Trimming took 7 bases from V and 2 from J; bases not matched to a gene: 6. In nucleotides, the CDR3 is TGCGCCAGCGGGAGGGGACCGACCTACGAGCAGTACTTC. Encoded protein: CASGRGPTYEQYF.

To note about this clone: Other DNA sequences in this sample translate to the same CDR3. In nucleotides, the CDR3 is TGTGCCAGCAGTTACTCGGGACTAGCCTACGAGCAGTACTTC. Translation: CASSYSGLAYEQYF. The chain carries TRBV6-5 and TRBJ2-7; 8 nucleotides match TRBD2. The CDR3 totals 14 residues. The germline CDR1 and CDR2 sequences are MNHEY and SVGAGI. V dropped 0 bases and J dropped 2; count of bases not matched to a gene: 0.

The chain carries TRBV19 and TRBJ2-2; D is possibly TRBD2 (5 bases). The CDR3 contains 16 residues. Germline CDR1 LNHDA, CDR2 SQIVND (reference sequence). V was cut by 6 bases and J by 0 bases, with 14 bases left in between. The CDR3 coding sequence is TGTGCCAGTAGAGAAGCGGCTTTCCCGAACACCGGGGAGCTGTTTTTT. Translated, it gives CASREAAFPNTGELFF.

V and J are TRBV2 and TRBJ2-1; 7 bases match TRBD2. V lost 11 bases, J lost 8 bases, and 6 bases stayed unmatched. CDR1 and CDR2 (germline): SNHLY, FYNNEI. CDR3 length: 11 residues. Here the CDR3 reads CAGRGWDEQFF. The DNA of the CDR3 is TGTGCCGGGAGGGGATGGGATGAGCAGTTCTTC.